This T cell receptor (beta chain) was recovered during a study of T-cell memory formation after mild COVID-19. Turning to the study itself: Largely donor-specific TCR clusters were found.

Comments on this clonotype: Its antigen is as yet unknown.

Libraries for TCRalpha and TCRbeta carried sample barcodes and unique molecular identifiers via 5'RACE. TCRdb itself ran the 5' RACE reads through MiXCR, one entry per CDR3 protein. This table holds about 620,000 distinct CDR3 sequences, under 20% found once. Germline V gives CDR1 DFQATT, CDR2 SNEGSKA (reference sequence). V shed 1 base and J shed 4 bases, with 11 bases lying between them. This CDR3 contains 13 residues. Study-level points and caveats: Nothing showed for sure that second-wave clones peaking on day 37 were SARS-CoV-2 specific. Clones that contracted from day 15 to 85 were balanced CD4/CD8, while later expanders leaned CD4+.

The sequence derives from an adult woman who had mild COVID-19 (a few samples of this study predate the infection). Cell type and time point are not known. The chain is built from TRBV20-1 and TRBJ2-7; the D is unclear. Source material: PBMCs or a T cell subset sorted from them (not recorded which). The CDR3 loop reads CSARANGRYEQYF. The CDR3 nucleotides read TGCAGTGCTAGAGCGAATGGTCGGTACGAGCAGTACTTC.